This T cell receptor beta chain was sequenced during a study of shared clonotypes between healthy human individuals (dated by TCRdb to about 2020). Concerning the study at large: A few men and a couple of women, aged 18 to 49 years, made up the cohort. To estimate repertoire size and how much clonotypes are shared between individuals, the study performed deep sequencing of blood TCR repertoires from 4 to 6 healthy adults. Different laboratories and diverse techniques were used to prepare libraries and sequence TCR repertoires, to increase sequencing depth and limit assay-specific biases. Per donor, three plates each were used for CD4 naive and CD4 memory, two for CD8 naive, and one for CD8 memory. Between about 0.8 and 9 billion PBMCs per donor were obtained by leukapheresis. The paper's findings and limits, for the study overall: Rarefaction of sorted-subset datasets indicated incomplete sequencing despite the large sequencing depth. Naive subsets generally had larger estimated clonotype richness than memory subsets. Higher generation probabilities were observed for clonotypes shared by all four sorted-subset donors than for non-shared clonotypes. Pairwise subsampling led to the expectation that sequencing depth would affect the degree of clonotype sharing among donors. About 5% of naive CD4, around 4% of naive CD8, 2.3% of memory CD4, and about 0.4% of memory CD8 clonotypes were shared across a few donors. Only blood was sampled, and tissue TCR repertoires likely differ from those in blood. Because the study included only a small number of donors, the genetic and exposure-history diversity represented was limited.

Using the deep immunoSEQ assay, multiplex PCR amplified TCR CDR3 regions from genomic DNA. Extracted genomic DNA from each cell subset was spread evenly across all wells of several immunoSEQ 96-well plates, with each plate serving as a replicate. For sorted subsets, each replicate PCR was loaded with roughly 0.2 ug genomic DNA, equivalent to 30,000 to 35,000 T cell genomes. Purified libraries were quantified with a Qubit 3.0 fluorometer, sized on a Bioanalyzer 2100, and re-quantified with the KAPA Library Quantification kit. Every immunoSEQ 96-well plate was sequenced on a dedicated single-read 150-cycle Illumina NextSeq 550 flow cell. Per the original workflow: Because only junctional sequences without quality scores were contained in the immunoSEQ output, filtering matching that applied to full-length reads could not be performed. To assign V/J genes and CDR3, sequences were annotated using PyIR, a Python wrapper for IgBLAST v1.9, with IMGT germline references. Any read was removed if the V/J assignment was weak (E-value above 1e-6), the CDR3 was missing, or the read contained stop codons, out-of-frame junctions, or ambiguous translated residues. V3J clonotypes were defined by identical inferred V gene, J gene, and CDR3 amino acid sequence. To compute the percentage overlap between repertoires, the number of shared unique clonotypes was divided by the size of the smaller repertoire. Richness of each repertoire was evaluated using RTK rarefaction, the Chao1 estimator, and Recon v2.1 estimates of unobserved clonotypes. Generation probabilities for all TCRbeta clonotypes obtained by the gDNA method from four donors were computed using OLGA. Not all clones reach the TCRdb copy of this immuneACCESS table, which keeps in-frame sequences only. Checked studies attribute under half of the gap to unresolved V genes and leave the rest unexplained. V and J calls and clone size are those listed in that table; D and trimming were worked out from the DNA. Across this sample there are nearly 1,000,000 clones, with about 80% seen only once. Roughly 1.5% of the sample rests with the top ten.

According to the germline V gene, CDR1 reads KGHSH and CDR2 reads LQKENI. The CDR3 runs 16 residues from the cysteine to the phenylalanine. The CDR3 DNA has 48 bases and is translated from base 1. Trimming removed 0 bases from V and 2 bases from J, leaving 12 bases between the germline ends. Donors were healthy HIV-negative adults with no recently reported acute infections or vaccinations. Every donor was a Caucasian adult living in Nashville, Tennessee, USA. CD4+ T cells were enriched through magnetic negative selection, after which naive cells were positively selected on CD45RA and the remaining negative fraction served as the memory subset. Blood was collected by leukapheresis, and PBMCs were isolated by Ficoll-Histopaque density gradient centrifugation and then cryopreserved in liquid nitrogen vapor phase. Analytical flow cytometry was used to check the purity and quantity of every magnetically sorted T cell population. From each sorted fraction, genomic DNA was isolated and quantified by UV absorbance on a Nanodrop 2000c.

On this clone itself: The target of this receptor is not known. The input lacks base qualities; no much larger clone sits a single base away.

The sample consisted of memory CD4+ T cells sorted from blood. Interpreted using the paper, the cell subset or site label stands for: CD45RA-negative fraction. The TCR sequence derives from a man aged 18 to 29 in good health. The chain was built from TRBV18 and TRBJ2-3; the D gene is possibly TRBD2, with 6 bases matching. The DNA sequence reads TGTGCCAGCTCACCACCTTCCGGGGGTTCCACAGATACGCAGTATTTT. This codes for CASSPPSGGSTDTQYF.